One TCR beta chain is described in this entry. The data stem from a study of T cell responses to AZD1222 COVID-19 vaccine. Generated by immunoSEQ multiplex PCR, the TCRdb table keeps only in-frame clones and is missing some. Among around 150,000 clones listed, around 94% were seen once. The sample consisted of peripheral blood, taken 28 days after the second AZD1222 dose. This TCR came from an adult who received the AZD1222 COVID-19 vaccine.

This CDR3 reads CASSQGDRGGEGTEAFF. The DNA for the CDR3 is TGCGCCAGCAGCCAGGGGGACAGGGGAGGAGAAGGCACTGAAGCTTTCTTT. The chain carries TRBV4-1 and TRBJ1-1; 10 bases agree with TRBD1. Germline CDR1 MGHRA, CDR2 YSYEKL. V lost 3 bases to trimming and J lost 4 bases; unmatched junction nucleotides: 11. The CDR3 contains 17 residues.